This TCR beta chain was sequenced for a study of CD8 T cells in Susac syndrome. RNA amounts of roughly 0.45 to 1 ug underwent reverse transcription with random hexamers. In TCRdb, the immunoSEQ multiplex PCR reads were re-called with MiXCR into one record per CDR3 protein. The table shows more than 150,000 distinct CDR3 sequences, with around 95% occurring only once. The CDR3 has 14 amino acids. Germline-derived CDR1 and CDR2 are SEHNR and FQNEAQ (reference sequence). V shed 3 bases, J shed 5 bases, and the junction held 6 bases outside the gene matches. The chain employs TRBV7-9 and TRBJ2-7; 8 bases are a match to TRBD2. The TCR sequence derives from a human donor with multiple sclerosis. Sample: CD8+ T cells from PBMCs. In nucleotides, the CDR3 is TGTGCCAGCAGCTTCGTCGGGGGGGTGGACGAGCAGTACTTC. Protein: CASSFVGGVDEQYF.